Sequencing of this T cell receptor beta chain was carried out in a study of cytomegalovirus exposure and HLA in healthy donors. Turning to the study itself: An analysis done earlier identified about 100 million unique TCR beta sequences from about 179 million T cells.

PCR used 60 Vbeta primers and 13 Jbeta primers. Only in-frame clones appear in the TCRdb table, and some are missing; sequencing was by immunoSEQ multiplex PCR. The sample spans tens of thousands of clones; the ten largest clones claim around 2.5%. Each of the donors was a healthy bone marrow donor. This TCR derives from a man aged 35 to 55 in good health and CMV-seronegative. Material: PBMCs.

This chain's CDR3 is CASRRRDGGLNEQYF. The CDR3 DNA is TGTGCCAGCAGACGCCGGGACGGGGGGCTGAACGAGCAGTACTTC. The chain links TRBV6-5 to TRBJ2-7; D may be TRBD2 (7 bases). Trimming shortened V by 6 bases and J by 5 bases, and 20 bases separated the two germline ends. Germline V gene lookup returns CDR1 MNHEY and CDR2 SVGAGI. The CDR3 is 15 residues long.